The sequence of this TCR beta chain was determined in a study of cytotoxic CD8 clonotypes in ibrutinib-treated CLL. The germline V and J ends were trimmed by 0 bases and 5 bases, with 4 bases remaining between them. The germline CDR1 and CDR2 sequences are MGHRA and YSYEKL. The CDR3 consists of 12 residues. Method: immunoSEQ multiplex PCR; TCRdb's copy keeps in-frame clones and lacks some. The sample yields tens of thousands of clones, 69% seen once. The sequenced sample was PBMCs, obtained before ibrutinib treatment. The origin of this receptor is a human donor with chronic lymphocytic leukemia. The rearrangement joins TRBV4-1 to TRBJ1-2; unclear D gene. The CDR3 is CASSQDGYGYTF. The CDR3 nucleotides read TGCGCCAGCAGCCAAGATGGGTATGGCTACACCTTC.